The sequence of this T cell receptor beta chain was determined in a study of CD4+ T cells in melanoma. Study conclusions and caveats: A reported correlation linked neoantigen-specific CD4+ T cells to CD8+, macrophage and B cell function. Reportedly, melanoma neoantigen-specific CD4+ T cells showed varied differentiation states.

Measured with immunoSEQ multiplex PCR; TCRdb has only the in-frame clones, and not every one. The table shows more than 15,000 clones, with around 69% occurring only once. This clone occurred a few times. The target antigen is unknown. This receptor was taken from a human donor with melanoma. The sample comprised cells from a culture (not recorded whether cultured in vitro).

CDR3 sequence reads: CASSQVHGQQETQYF. CDR3 nucleotides: TGTGCCAGCAGCCAAGTTCATGGACAGCAAGAGACCCAGTACTTC. This chain links TRBV4-2 with TRBJ2-5; maybe TRBD1 (6 bases). Trimming took off 1 base at V and 2 bases at J, with 11 bases between the two ends. Germline-derived CDR1 and CDR2 are LGHNA and YNFKEQ. The CDR3 spans 15 residues.